Below, one T cell receptor beta chain is given with its context. Assignments of participants to cohorts depended upon their own reported clinical history. The data were taken from a study of blood T cell repertoires in COVID-19. Overall study context: Researchers got acute and convalescent COVID-19 samples from the United States, Italy and Spain. T cells, B-cell-depleted T cells, or PBMCs supplied cDNA or gDNA.

CDR3 length: 13 amino acids. Germline CDR1 GTSNPN, CDR2 SVGIG (reference sequence). With 3 bases removed from V and 0 bases from J, the gap between germline ends came to 6 bases. Authors' data handling: How many nucleated cells were present was estimated from reference gene primer amplification. Some clones are missing from TCRdb's copy, which holds only in-frame ones; the method was immunoSEQ multiplex PCR. The D gene and trimming were derived from the DNA, and the V and J assignments and clone size from that table. Of about 160,000 clones in the sample, approximately 81% are singletons; the top ten hold approximately 5.6%.

The rearrangement uses TRBV30 and TRBJ1-3; D not certain. The clonotype was recovered from a middle-aged woman with acute COVID-19. The specimen was PBMCs or T cells enriched from blood (not recorded which). CDR3 sequence (DNA): TGTGCCTGGAGCACGAGCTCTGGAAACACCATATATTTT. This sequence encodes CAWSTSSGNTIYF.